This entry concerns a single TCR beta chain. These data belong to a study of blood T cell repertoires in COVID-19. Study in general: COVID-19 samples collected from the United States, Italy and Spain covered acute and convalescent phases. From T cells, B-cell-depleted T cells, or PBMCs came the material, which was cDNA or gDNA.

In the study's own analysis: From reference gene primer amplification, estimates of nucleated cell counts were derived. Sequencing was performed with immunoSEQ multiplex PCR; in TCRdb, only in-frame clones are kept and a portion is missing. V, J and clone size derive from that table, while D and trimming were established from the DNA sequence. The sample lists 56,000 or so clones; just over 85% were seen once. The CDR3 length is 11 residues. Germline CDR1 and CDR2: DFQATT and SNEGSKA (reference sequence). Trimming shortened V by 6 bases and J by 7 bases, and 12 bases separated the two germline ends. The chain joins TRBV20-1 to TRBJ2-5; D gene ambiguous. Specimen: peripheral blood. The sequence derives from a human donor in a cohort sampled during active COVID-19. DNA for the CDR3: TGCAGTGCAACCACGGGTGGGACCCAGTACTTC. Amino acid sequence: CSATTGGTQYF.